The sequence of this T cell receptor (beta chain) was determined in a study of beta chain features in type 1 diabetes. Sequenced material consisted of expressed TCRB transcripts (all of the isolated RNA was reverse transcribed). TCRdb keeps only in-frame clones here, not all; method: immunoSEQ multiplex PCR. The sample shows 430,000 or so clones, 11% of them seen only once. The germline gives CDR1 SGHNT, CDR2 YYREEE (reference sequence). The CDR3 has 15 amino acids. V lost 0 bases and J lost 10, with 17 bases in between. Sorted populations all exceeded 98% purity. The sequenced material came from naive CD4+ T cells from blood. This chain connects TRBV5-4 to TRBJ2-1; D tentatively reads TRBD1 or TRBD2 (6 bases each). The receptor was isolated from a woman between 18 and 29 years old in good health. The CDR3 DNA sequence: TGTGCCAGCAGCTTGGCCCCACGGGGGCGTGGCGAGCAGTTCTTC. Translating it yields CASSLAPRGRGEQFF.